Described below is a single T cell receptor (beta chain) sequence and its context. This entry comes from a study of blood T cells in healthy people across ages. Primers used in a second PCR of roughly 6 to 11 cycles were a sample-barcoded 5' primer and a J-beta primer mix. A single record per CDR3 protein comes from TCRdb applying MiXCR to the 5' RACE reads. This table holds approximately 960,000 distinct CDR3 sequences, 25% to 30% found once. Isolation per sample recovered at least 7 million PBMCs. The CDR3 extends over 15 amino acids. From germline, CDR1 is MNHEY and CDR2 SVGEGT. This sample also belongs to another study, concerning T cells of mothers and their children. That report adds: Slightly higher, non-significant overlap characterized related mother-child pairs relative to unrelated pairs.

Sequencing was done on a sample of blood. This TCR was recovered from a woman between 40 and 50 years old in good health. The V gene is TRBV6-2 or TRBV6-3, the J gene TRBJ2-7; 9 nucleotides align to TRBD2. Gene TRBJ2-5 matches the end of the DNA better, so the J call may be wrong. CDR3 sequence: CASSYGAGGEETQYF. The CDR3, as DNA: TGTGCCAGCAGTTACGGAGCGGGGGGCGAAGAGACCCAGTACTTC.